The 3 T cell receptor beta chains below all came from one sample that was sequenced in a study of human T cells and chemical hapten exposure. The time point denotes: patch test 1, 2 weeks after DPC sensitization. Treatment defined: therapeutic diphenylcyclopropenone sensitization with weekly scalp DPC. Each CDR3 protein is one row after TCRdb ran MiXCR on the RACE reads. Of some 350,000 distinct CDR3 sequences in the sample, approximately 6.9% were seen once. Material: whole blood, obtained in connection with sensitization to the hapten diphenylcyclopropenone (DPC). These receptors originate from a woman aged 18 to 35 with alopecia areata. Some clones in this sample may be carry-over from other donors' samples.

The chain combines TRBV7-9 with TRBJ1-1; TRBD1 matches 8 bases. CDR1 SEHNR and CDR2 FQNEAQ come from the germline V gene (reference sequence). Trimming took 6 bases from V and 0 from J; bases not matched to a gene: 3. The CDR3 covers 14 residues. The DNA of the CDR3 is TGTGCCAGCAGGGGGACAGGACTGAACACTGAAGCTTTCTTT. This codes for CASRGTGLNTEAFF.

The chain carries TRBV4-2 and TRBJ2-3; D ambiguous. Germline values: CDR1 LGHNA, CDR2 YNFKEQ. The germline V and J ends were trimmed by 1 base and 6 bases, with 14 bases remaining between them. The CDR3 sequence is 15 residues long. CDR3 DNA: TGTGCCAGCAGCCAAGCCCCCGGCTGGGCTGATACGCAGTATTTT. It translates to CASSQAPGWADTQYF.

This clonotype was found many times. This rearrangement joins TRBV6-5 to TRBJ2-3; D might be TRBD1 (6 bases). V lost 11 bases and J 3 bases, leaving 21 bases between the germline ends. Per the germline V gene, CDR1 is MNHEY and CDR2 is SVGAGI. This CDR3 has 15 residues. Written as DNA, the CDR3 is TGTGCCGCCGCTGAGGGGGTTAGAGTAACAGATACGCAGTATTTT. Amino acids: CAAAEGVRVTDTQYF.